Shown below are 7 T cell receptor beta chains from a single sample sequenced in a study of cytomegalovirus exposure and HLA in healthy donors (TCRdb year 2017). Library method: the immunoSEQ multiplex PCR assay. In its TCRdb copy, this immuneACCESS table keeps in-frame sequences only and misses some clones. Where compared with another copy, unresolved V genes explain less than half of these, and the others have no known cause. This sample is represented by 180,000 or so clones; 86% of them were singletons. The ten largest clonotypes hold 6.5% to 7.5% of the sample. The sequenced sample was PBMCs. All receptors come from a man aged 25 to 45 in good health and CMV-seropositive.

The chain employs TRBV28 and TRBJ2-7; no firm D call. From germline, CDR1 is MDHEN and CDR2 SYDVKM. The CDR3 has 15 residues. The V end was cut by 6 bases, the J end by 4 bases, with 19 bases between. The CDR3: CASSSPGHADYEQYF. In DNA form, the CDR3 reads TGTGCCAGCAGCTCTCCCGGGCACGCTGATTACGAGCAGTACTTC.

This chain connects TRBV11-2 to TRBJ2-7; 10 nucleotides line up with TRBD2. Germline V lookup: CDR1 SGHAT, CDR2 FQNNGV. Losses at the gene ends were 4 bases for V and 4 bases for J; bases not matched to a gene: 4. This CDR3 is 14 amino acids long. The CDR3 sequence is CASSSAGGGYEQYF. The DNA of the CDR3 is TGTGCCAGCAGCTCAGCGGGAGGGGGATACGAGCAGTACTTC.

This clone showed up just once. This chain joins TRBV7-9 and TRBJ2-3, with 9 bases matching TRBD1. Trimming cost V 5 bases and J 6 bases; bases outside gene matches: 6. Germline values: CDR1 SEHNR, CDR2 FQNEAQ (reference sequence). The CDR3 is 14 residues long. Here the CDR3 DNA reads TGTGCCAGCAGCATACAGGGGGCTTCGGATACGCAGTATTTT. Translated: CASSIQGASDTQYF.

The rearrangement uses TRBV15 and TRBJ2-3, with 10 bases identical to TRBD2. The CDR3 has 18 residues. Germline values: CDR1 LNHNV, CDR2 YYDKDF (reference sequence). Unmatched junction bases numbered 9, after V lost 0 bases and J lost 3 bases. CDR3 in DNA: TGTGCCACCAGCAGAGAAGGGTTCTCTAGCGGGAGAACAGATACGCAGTATTTT. The encoded protein is CATSREGFSSGRTDTQYF.

The chain joins TRBV13 to TRBJ1-1; 11 positions agree with TRBD1. CDR1 is PRHDT and CDR2 is FYEKMQ in the germline V gene (reference sequence). This CDR3 is built from 15 residues. After removal of 4 bases from V and 7 bases from J, the junction contained 8 bases not matched to a gene. The CDR3 nucleotides read TGTGCCAGCAGCTCCGGGACAGGGGGTTGGGGTGAAGCTTTCTTT. Translated, it gives CASSSGTGGWGEAFF.

V usage is TRBV19 and J usage is TRBJ1-5; D not certain. This CDR3 contains 16 residues. Germline CDR1 reads LNHDA; CDR2 reads SQIVND (reference sequence). Trimming left V 7 bases short and J 0 bases short, with 16 bases between. The CDR3 sequence: CASKKDVLYSNQPQHF. The CDR3 nucleotides are TGTGCCAGTAAAAAGGACGTACTTTATAGCAATCAGCCCCAGCATTTT.

This chain connects TRBV28 to TRBJ2-3; weak D call: TRBD1 (6 bases). Germline values: CDR1 MDHEN, CDR2 SYDVKM. Trimming left V 5 bases short and J 2 bases short, with 14 bases between. The CDR3 covers 15 residues. The CDR3 bases are TGTGCCAGCAGTCCACAGGGTCGAGACACAGATACGCAGTATTTT. Amino acid sequence: CASSPQGRDTDTQYF.